The sequence of this T cell receptor (beta chain) was determined in a study of regulatory T cells. All CD3G-deficient patients showed autoimmunity, more severe in two. Patients aged 2 to 39 years had fewer naive T cells. V was cut by 4 bases and J by 2 bases, with 5 bases left in between. The germline gives CDR1 SGDLS, CDR2 YYNGEE. The CDR3 is 12 residues long. The primer mix had 52 TRBV and 13 TRBJ primers. Only in-frame clones appear in the TCRdb table, and some are missing; sequencing was by immunoSEQ multiplex PCR. This sample carries 17,000 or so clones, more than 90% of them seen once, and the ten largest clones take around 30%. Study-wide results and limits: In patients, unique TRB V-J pairs were restricted and V/J usage skewed, especially in Tregs. Patient CD8+ T cells trended nonsignificantly toward lower Shannon entropy than control CD8+ cells.

In the case of this clone: Its antigen is not known.

The TCR was taken from a person under 35 with CD3G deficiency. Sequenced material: CD8+ T cells sorted from blood. The chain uses TRBV9 and TRBJ2-3, with D hard to call. The CDR3 reads CASSINTDTQYF. The CDR3 DNA reads as TGTGCCAGCAGCATAAACACAGATACGCAGTATTTT.